This note documents a single T cell receptor beta chain sequence. No antigen is known for it. The sample originates from a study of T cell repertoires in cytomegalovirus infection. In the study overall: Shared public TCR beta signatures pointed to both CMV infection and a matching HLA type.

TCRdb reprocessed the reads with MiXCR, giving one entry per CDR3 protein. The sample consists of hundreds of thousands of distinct CDR3 sequences, less than 35% of them appearing once. This CDR3 is 14 amino acids long. In germline, CDR1 is LGHDT, CDR2 YNNKEL (reference sequence). With 8 bases removed from V and 0 bases from J, the gap between germline ends came to 11 bases. The receptor's source is a human donor in good health (CMV status not recorded). Some clones in this sample may be carry-over from other donors' samples. The source was cultured CD8+ T cells from PBMCs, collected from culture after CMV antigen stimulation. This sequence joins TRBV3-1 and TRBJ2-1; no firm D call. The CDR3 reads CASGDTFSYNEQFF. CDR3 DNA: TGTGCCAGCGGTGACACCTTCTCCTACAATGAGCAGTTCTTC.